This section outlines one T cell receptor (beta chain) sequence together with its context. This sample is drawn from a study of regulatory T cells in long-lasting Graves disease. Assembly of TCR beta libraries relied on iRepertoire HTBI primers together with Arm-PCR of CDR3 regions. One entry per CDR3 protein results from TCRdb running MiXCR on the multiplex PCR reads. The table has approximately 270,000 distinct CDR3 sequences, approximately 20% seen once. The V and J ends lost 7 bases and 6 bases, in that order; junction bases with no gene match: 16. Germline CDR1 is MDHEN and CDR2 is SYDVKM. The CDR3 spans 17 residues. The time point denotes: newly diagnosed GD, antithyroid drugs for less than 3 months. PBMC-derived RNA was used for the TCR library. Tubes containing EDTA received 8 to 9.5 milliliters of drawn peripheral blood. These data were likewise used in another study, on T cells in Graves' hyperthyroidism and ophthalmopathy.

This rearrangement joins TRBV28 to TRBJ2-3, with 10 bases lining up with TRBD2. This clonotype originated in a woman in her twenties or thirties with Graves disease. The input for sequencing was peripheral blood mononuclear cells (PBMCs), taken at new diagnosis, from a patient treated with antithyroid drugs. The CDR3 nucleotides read TGTGCCAGCACTTTCAAACGGACTAGCGGAGCACCCGATACGCAGTATTTT. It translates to CASTFKRTSGAPDTQYF.